Following are 16 T cell receptor beta chains from one sample sequenced in a study of shared clonotypes between healthy human individuals. TCRdb's copy holds only in-frame clones and misses some; the assay was immunoSEQ multiplex PCR. Here the sample spans approximately 2.4 million clones, 95% being singletons. The specimen was naive CD4+ T cells sorted from blood. As for subset: CD45RA+ positively selected. These receptors came from a man between 18 and 35 years old in good health.

This sequence joins TRBV7-2 and TRBJ2-7, with 7 bases that match TRBD2. Per the germline V gene, CDR1 is SGHTA and CDR2 is FQGNSA. This CDR3 comprises 15 residues. Losses at the gene ends were 0 bases for V and 6 bases for J; bases not matched to a gene: 8. The CDR3 loop reads CASSLAVGRETEQYF. CDR3 in DNA: TGTGCCAGCAGCTTAGCTGTGGGGCGGGAGACCGAGCAGTACTTC.

The chain uses TRBV9 and TRBJ2-5; 14 bases line up with TRBD2. The germline gives CDR1 SGDLS, CDR2 YYNGEE. The CDR3 is made up of 15 amino acids. The J segment lost 5 bases and the V segment lost 4 bases, leaving 4 bases of the junction unmatched. The CDR3: CASSTGLAGGETQYF. Here the CDR3 DNA reads TGTGCCAGCAGCACCGGACTAGCGGGAGGTGAGACCCAGTACTTC.

The sample holds one count of this clone. This chain connects TRBV11-2 to TRBJ2-1; TRBD2 aligns across 11 bases. From germline, CDR1 is SGHAT and CDR2 FQNNGV. The CDR3 has 15 residues. J lost 4 bases, V lost 5 bases, and 4 bases had no gene match. CDR3 in amino acids: CASSIAGGLYNEQFF. For the CDR3, the DNA is TGTGCCAGCAGCATAGCGGGGGGGTTATACAATGAGCAGTTCTTC.

The chain combines TRBV11-2 with TRBJ1-1; 7 nucleotides line up with TRBD1. Germline lookup yields CDR1 SGHAT and CDR2 FQNNGV. Trimming cost V 7 bases and J 1 base; bases outside gene matches: 6. The CDR3 is 14 residues long. The CDR3 region has the DNA TGTGCCAGCACCCTGGGACAGCAGAACACTGAAGCTTTCTTT. It yields the protein CASTLGQQNTEAFF.

The rearrangement uses TRBV5-1 and TRBJ1-3; possibly TRBD1 for D (6 bases). Trimming took 0 bases from V and 0 from J, leaving 13 bases between them. The germline CDR1 and CDR2 sequences are SGHRS and YFSETQ. There are 17 residues in the CDR3. The CDR3 DNA follows: TGCGCCAGCAGCTTGGGCCCGGGGGCTTCCTCTGGAAACACCATATATTTT. Encoded protein: CASSLGPGASSGNTIYF.

The rearrangement uses TRBV6-4 and TRBJ1-3; no clear D gene. Germline CDR1 MRHNA, CDR2 SNTAGT. This CDR3 has 17 residues. Trimming took 3 bases from V and 2 from J, leaving 17 bases between them. The CDR3 sequence: CASSDLNARVAGNTIYF. The CDR3 coding sequence is TGTGCCAGCAGTGATCTAAACGCTAGGGTGGCTGGAAACACCATATATTTT.

The rearrangement links TRBV12-5 to TRBJ2-3; D is unresolved. The V end was cut by 2 bases, the J end by 4 bases, with 1 base between. This CDR3 has 11 residues. Germline CDR1 is LGHNT and CDR2 is FRNRAP. This CDR3 reads CASGLSDTQYF. The CDR3 DNA reads TGTGCTAGTGGTTTGTCAGATACGCAGTATTTT.

V usage is TRBV6-1 and J usage is TRBJ1-1; D is uncertain. Trimming took 7 bases from V and 0 from J, leaving 9 bases between them. CDR1 MNHNS and CDR2 SASEGT come from the germline V gene. CDR3 size: 13 residues. CDR3 DNA: TGTGCCAGCATCCACCCCATGAACACTGAAGCTTTCTTT. This sequence encodes CASIHPMNTEAFF.

As to this clone: Other DNA sequences in the same sample also yield this CDR3. This chain joins TRBV5-4 and TRBJ2-7; 9 bases fit TRBD1. The germline V gene has CDR1 SGHNT and CDR2 YYREEE (reference sequence). This CDR3 has 14 residues. V shed 4 bases and J 4 bases; nucleotides not matched to a gene: 6. The CDR3 is CASSPGQGPYEQYF. The CDR3 DNA is TGTGCCAGCAGCCCAGGACAGGGGCCTTACGAGCAGTACTTC.

The chain couples TRBV18 to TRBJ2-3; TRBD2 matches 8 bases. There are 14 residues in the CDR3. Trimming removed 5 bases from V and 1 base from J; junction bases left unmatched: 2. CDR1 KGHSH and CDR2 LQKENI come from the germline V gene. CDR3 sequence (DNA): TGTGCCAGCTCAGAGACTAGCGGCACAGATACGCAGTATTTT. Translated, it gives CASSETSGTDTQYF.

This chain links TRBV28 with TRBJ1-3, with D unclear. The CDR3 loop spans 16 amino acids. V was clipped by 1 base and J by 0 bases, with 10 bases between them. Germline V CDR1 and CDR2: MDHEN, SYDVKM. The DNA of the CDR3 is TGTGCCAGCAGTTTATCAAGACCGTCCTCTGGAAACACCATATATTTT. Translated: CASSLSRPSSGNTIYF.

CDR3 sequence (DNA): TGTGCCAGCAGTTCGGGACAGGGAGGTACGCAGTATTTT. It yields the protein CASSSGQGGTQYF. The rearrangement links TRBV7-9 to TRBJ2-3; 9 nucleotides align to TRBD1. This CDR3 is built from 13 residues. Trimming took 6 bases from V and 8 from J; bases not matched to a gene: 6. Germline lookup yields CDR1 SEHNR and CDR2 FQNEAQ (reference sequence).

The rearrangement links TRBV7-2 to TRBJ2-1; D not certain. Germline V gives CDR1 SGHTA, CDR2 FQGNSA. Trimming stripped 0 bases from V and 7 bases from J, with 13 bases between. The CDR3 is 15 residues long. The CDR3 DNA reads TGTGCCAGCAGCTTAGCTTCGGGCAGTAAAAATGAGCAGTTCTTC. It encodes CASSLASGSKNEQFF.

The chain has TRBV7-9 and TRBJ1-1, with D unclear. Germline V gene lookup returns CDR1 SEHNR and CDR2 FQNEAQ (reference sequence). The CDR3 is 15 residues long. Trimming pared 5 bases from V and 5 bases from J, leaving 18 bases between. The CDR3 sequence is CASSPLGAVETEAFF. The CDR3 region has the DNA TGTGCCAGCAGCCCTTTGGGCGCGGTTGAGACTGAAGCTTTCTTT.

Turning to this clone: Additional DNA sequences in this sample encode the identical CDR3. The gene calls are TRBV25-1 and TRBJ2-7; TRBD1 agrees at 7 bases. The V segment lost 6 bases and the J segment 0 bases; nucleotides outside the gene matches: 2. Per the germline V gene, CDR1 is MGHDK and CDR2 is SYGVNS. The CDR3 covers 13 residues. CDR3 protein: CASRRDSSYEQYF. The CDR3 nucleotides are TGTGCCAGCAGGAGGGACAGCTCCTACGAGCAGTACTTC.

This chain links TRBV5-1 with TRBJ2-5, with TRBD2 matching over 10 bases. The CDR3 loop spans 16 amino acids. V lost 4 bases, J lost 0 bases, and 6 bases stayed unmatched. The germline V gene has CDR1 SGHRS and CDR2 YFSETQ. The CDR3 loop reads CASSLGLALNQETQYF. CDR3 sequence (DNA): TGCGCCAGCAGCCTGGGACTAGCGCTTAACCAAGAGACCCAGTACTTC.